Below are 31 T cell receptor beta chains sequenced from a single sample in a study of cytomegalovirus exposure and HLA in healthy donors. The PCR was carried out with 60 Vbeta primers and 13 Jbeta primers. The protocol was immunoSEQ multiplex PCR, while the TCRdb copy is restricted to in-frame clones and leaves out a portion. The data show around 150,000 clones, less than 90% seen once. Sequenced material: PBMCs. The receptors here all came from a woman aged 18 to 35 in good health and CMV-seronegative.

The chain employs TRBV19 and TRBJ2-7; 9 positions agree with TRBD2. The CDR3 has 14 residues. CDR1 and CDR2 from the germline V gene are LNHDA and SQIVND (reference sequence). The ends lost 4 bases at V and 4 bases at J; junction bases unmatched: 5. CDR3 coding DNA: TGTGCCAGTAGTACGGGACTAGCTGAGTACGAGCAGTACTTC. Its protein is CASSTGLAEYEQYF.

V usage is TRBV10-3 and J usage is TRBJ1-2; unclear D gene. The V gene's germline CDR1 is ENHRY and CDR2 SYGVKD. V was cut by 3 bases and J by 0 bases, with 8 bases left in between. This CDR3 spans 14 amino acids. The CDR3 here is CAISEPTANYGYTF. For the CDR3, the DNA is TGTGCCATCAGTGAACCCACAGCTAACTATGGCTACACCTTC.

V gene TRBV28 combines with J gene TRBJ2-7, with 11 bases identical to TRBD1. The CDR3 has 16 amino acids. CDR1 and CDR2 (germline): MDHEN, SYDVKM. With 7 bases clipped from V and 4 bases from J, the junction kept 12 bases outside the gene matches. The CDR3 DNA follows: TGTGCCAGCATTCGGGCCCGGGACAGGGGGGAATACGAGCAGTACTTC. The encoded protein is CASIRARDRGEYEQYF.

The chain links TRBV4-1 to TRBJ1-1; D not certain. There are 12 residues in the CDR3. V gave up 1 base and J gave up 11 bases, with 11 bases separating them. CDR1 is MGHRA, CDR2 YSYEKL, per germline. CDR3 amino acids: CASSQVGMLAFF. The DNA of the CDR3 is TGCGCCAGCAGCCAAGTCGGTATGTTGGCTTTCTTT.

The DNA for the CDR3 is TGCGCCAGCAGAGCCGACAGGGACTGGGGGGAAAAACTGTTTTTT. This codes for CASRADRDWGEKLFF. The J gene is TRBJ1-4, the V gene TRBV5-1, with 7 bases identical to TRBD1. Trimming took 5 bases from V and 8 from J; bases not matched to a gene: 12. The germline V gene has CDR1 SGHRS and CDR2 YFSETQ. The CDR3 is made up of 15 amino acids.

V usage is TRBV2 and J usage is TRBJ2-7, with D maybe TRBD2 (6 bases). The germline gives CDR1 SNHLY, CDR2 FYNNEI. The CDR3 spans 15 residues. V gave up 7 bases and J gave up 1 base, with 17 bases separating them. The CDR3 region is CASMISAGPSYEQYF. DNA of the CDR3: TGTGCCAGCATGATCTCGGCGGGGCCTTCCTACGAGCAGTACTTC.

The chain carries TRBV7-6 and TRBJ2-5, with 9 bases lining up with TRBD2. This CDR3 has 15 residues. V trimming: 5 bases; J trimming: 5 bases; junction bases outside the gene matches: 9. Germline loops: CDR1 SGHVS, CDR2 FNYEAQ. The CDR3 here is CASSERSRGGETQYF. The DNA for the CDR3 is TGTGCCAGCAGCGAGCGCTCGCGGGGGGGGGAGACCCAGTACTTC.

CDR3 sequence: CASRYRVPYTEAFF. CDR3 in DNA: TGTGCCAGCAGATACAGGGTCCCATACACTGAAGCTTTCTTT. The gene calls are TRBV28 and TRBJ1-1; perhaps TRBD1 as D (6 bases). Germline loops: CDR1 MDHEN, CDR2 SYDVKM. The CDR3 covers 14 residues. Trimming removed 6 bases from V and 3 bases from J, with 14 bases in between.

CDR3: CASSFQTSGQETQYF. CDR3 DNA sequence: TGTGCCAGTAGTTTCCAGACTAGCGGACAAGAGACCCAGTACTTC. This chain links TRBV19 with TRBJ2-5; TRBD2 matches at 9 bases. V trimming: 5 bases; J trimming: 2 bases; junction bases outside the gene matches: 6. The CDR3 sequence is 15 residues long. Germline CDR1 LNHDA, CDR2 SQIVND (reference sequence).

The chain uses TRBV28 and TRBJ2-7, with TRBD2 as a possible D gene (6 bases). V lost 5 bases and J lost 5, with 19 bases in between. The CDR3 totals 15 residues. The germline gives CDR1 MDHEN, CDR2 SYDVKM. The CDR3 nucleotides are TGTGCCAGCAGTCAACCGGACTATGGGCCGCACGAGCAGTACTTC. This translates into CASSQPDYGPHEQYF.

The gene calls are TRBV27 and TRBJ2-1; D call uncertain. With 4 bases removed from V and 8 bases from J, the gap between germline ends came to 15 bases. This CDR3 is 14 amino acids long. The V gene's germline CDR1 is MNHEY and CDR2 SMNVEV (reference sequence). The CDR3 sequence is CASSSRSYSHEQFF. The DNA for the CDR3 is TGTGCCAGCAGTTCCCGCTCCTACTCCCATGAGCAGTTCTTC.

Comment on this clone: One junction end disagrees with the germline gene, perhaps due to a read error. The V call is TRBV28, the J call TRBJ1-4, with TRBD1 matching over 7 bases. Germline V CDR1 and CDR2: MDHEN, SYDVKM. The CDR3 runs 15 residues. CDR3 nucleotides: TGTGCCGGCAGTGGGTACGGGACAGCGAATGAAAAACTGTTTTTT. Residues: CAGSGYGTANEKLFF.

This sequence joins TRBV9 and TRBJ1-2, with D possibly being TRBD1 (5 bases). Trimming removed 0 bases from V and 7 bases from J, with 16 bases in between. CDR1 is SGDLS, CDR2 YYNGEE, per germline. The CDR3 is 15 amino acids. This CDR3 is CASSVGGGAGGGYTF. DNA of the CDR3: TGTGCCAGCAGCGTAGGCGGAGGGGCCGGGGGTGGCTACACCTTC.

The chain employs TRBV6-1 and TRBJ2-7; D gene uncertain. CDR1 and CDR2 (germline): MNHNS, SASEGT. The CDR3 covers 16 residues. V was pared by 3 bases and J by 5 bases, with 20 bases between. CDR3 nucleotide sequence: TGTGCCAGCAGTGAGTCTGGCAGCCTAGGTTCCCACGAGCAGTACTTC. Translating gives CASSESGSLGSHEQYF.

The chain has TRBV5-4 and TRBJ1-2; no reliable D call. The V end was cut by 4 bases, the J end by 8 bases, with 15 bases between. This CDR3 is 13 amino acids long. CDR1 and CDR2 (germline): SGHNT, YYREEE (reference sequence). CDR3 loop: CASSPTTQRGYTF. The DNA for the CDR3 is TGTGCCAGCAGCCCTACGACTCAACGAGGCTACACCTTC.

The chain has TRBV18 and TRBJ2-7; 7 nucleotides agree with TRBD2. Looked up from germline, CDR1 is KGHSH and CDR2 is LQKENI. The CDR3 consists of 16 residues. V lost 3 bases, J lost 4 bases, and 12 bases stayed unmatched. CDR3 DNA: TGTGCCAGCTCACCGGGATCCGGGGGGTCCGGGTACGAGCAGTACTTC. It codes for CASSPGSGGSGYEQYF.

The gene calls are TRBV19 and TRBJ2-7; TRBD1 matches 9 bases. CDR1 and CDR2 from the germline V gene are LNHDA and SQIVND (reference sequence). The CDR3 totals 14 residues. Trimming at V came to 4 bases and at J to 3 bases, leaving 4 bases not matched to a gene. The CDR3 nucleotides read TGTGCCAGTAGTAGGACAGGGGATGGCTACGAGCAGTACTTC. This gives the protein CASSRTGDGYEQYF.

V usage is TRBV4-1 and J usage is TRBJ2-1, with a tentative D call TRBD1 (5 bases). This CDR3 comprises 16 residues. Per germline, CDR1 MGHRA and CDR2 YSYEKL. With 5 bases removed from V and 0 bases from J, the gap between germline ends came to 14 bases. The CDR3 DNA sequence: TGCGCCAGCAGCTTGGACACCTCGAGCTCCTACAATGAGCAGTTCTTC. It codes for CASSLDTSSSYNEQFF.

The V and J genes are TRBV7-9 and TRBJ2-1; D is unclear. There are 13 residues in the CDR3. CDR1 and CDR2 from the germline V gene are SEHNR and FQNEAQ (reference sequence). V was cut by 5 bases and J by 8 bases, with 13 bases left in between. The CDR3 coding sequence is TGTGCCAGCAGCGATGCGAACCGCCATGAGCAGTTCTTC. Translated: CASSDANRHEQFF.

J is TRBJ2-1 and V is TRBV27, with TRBD1 matching 11 bases. The CDR3 is 16 amino acids. Germline assignment: CDR1 MNHEY and CDR2 SMNVEV (reference sequence). Unmatched junction bases numbered 4, after V lost 6 bases and J lost 0 bases. The CDR3 sequence is CASRRDRGDSYNEQFF. The CDR3 region has the DNA TGTGCCAGCAGACGGGACAGGGGGGACTCCTACAATGAGCAGTTCTTC.

The table lists this clone with a count of one. V gene TRBV27 combines with J gene TRBJ1-2, with D possibly TRBD1 on 5 matching bases. The CDR3 totals 14 residues. Germline V gene sequence: CDR1 MNHEY, CDR2 SMNVEV (reference sequence). V was trimmed by 10 bases and J by 8 bases, leaving 23 bases between them. The CDR3 here is CATYQGAGIRGYTF. CDR3 in DNA: TGTGCCACCTACCAAGGGGCAGGGATCAGGGGCTACACCTTC.

About this clone itself: Since a far larger clone is one base different, this is likely a read error. V usage is TRBV4-1 and J usage is TRBJ2-2; 8 bases align to TRBD1. In germline, CDR1 is MGHRA, CDR2 YSYEKL. CDR3 size: 18 residues. V was clipped by 2 bases and J by 0 bases; unmatched bases: 8. CDR3 protein: CASSQTDRVGTNTGELFF. The CDR3, as DNA: TGCGCCAGCAGCCAAACGGACAGGGTGGGAACGAACACCGGGGAGCTGTTTTTT.

The sample holds a few counts of this clone. V gene TRBV6-1 combines with J gene TRBJ1-6; D remains ambiguous. Between the trimmed V and J ends, which lost 2 bases and 0 bases, there was a span of 11 bases. This CDR3 has 17 amino acids. The germline V gene encodes CDR1 MNHNS and CDR2 SASEGT. Written as DNA, the CDR3 is TGTGCCAGCAGTGAAAACACCTGGTACTCCTATAATTCACCCCTCCACTTT. It yields the protein CASSENTWYSYNSPLHF.

The V and J genes are TRBV27 and TRBJ2-7; 14 nucleotides line up with TRBD2. V lost 4 bases, J lost 7 bases, and 6 bases stayed unmatched. Germline V gene data show CDR1 as MNHEY and CDR2 as SMNVEV (reference sequence). The CDR3 has 15 residues. The CDR3: CASSYRLAGGFEQYF. As DNA, the CDR3 is TGTGCCAGCAGTTACCGACTAGCGGGAGGGTTTGAGCAGTACTTC.

The chain links TRBV7-8 to TRBJ1-5; weak D call: TRBD1 (5 bases). Looked up from germline, CDR1 is SGHVS and CDR2 is FQNEAQ. The CDR3 runs to 15 residues. The V end lost 5 bases, the J end lost 7 bases, and 18 bases lay between the germline ends. The CDR3 here is CASSRSRQKDQPQHF. The DNA for the CDR3 is TGTGCCAGCAGCCGTTCCCGACAGAAGGACCAGCCCCAGCATTTT. The full variable domain, with the rest looked up from reference TRBV7-8 and TRBJ1-5, is GAGVSQSPRYKVAKRGQDVALRCDPISGHVSLFWYQQALGQGPEFLTYFQNEAQLDKSGLPSDRFFAERPEGSVSTLKIQRTQQEDSAVYLCASSRSRQKDQPQHFGDGTRLSIL.

CDR3 protein: CASSLAPGKESEAFF. CDR3 nucleotide sequence: TGTGCCAGCAGCTTAGCTCCAGGGAAGGAGAGTGAAGCTTTCTTT. The chain uses TRBV7-9 and TRBJ1-1, with D maybe TRBD1 (5 bases). The CDR3 has 15 residues. Trimming left V 0 bases short and J 7 bases short, with 15 bases between. CDR1 and CDR2 from the germline V gene are SEHNR and FQNEAQ (reference sequence).

The rearrangement joins TRBV15 to TRBJ2-3; tentative D call: TRBD1 (5 bases). Germline V CDR1 and CDR2: LNHNV, YYDKDF (reference sequence). The CDR3 is 16 residues long. Trimming shortened V by 0 bases and J by 2 bases, and 12 bases separated the two germline ends. The CDR3 loop reads CATSRDVTGHTDTQYF. CDR3 sequence (DNA): TGTGCCACCAGCAGAGATGTAACAGGTCACACAGATACGCAGTATTTT. The full variable domain, its missing parts supplied by reference TRBV15 and TRBJ2-3, is DAMVIQNPRYQVTQFGKPVTLSCSQTLNHNVMYWYQQKSSQAPKLLFHYYDKDFNNEADTPDNFQSRRPNTSFCFLDIRSPGLGDTAMYLCATSRDVTGHTDTQYFGPGTRLTVL.

The gene calls are TRBV18 and TRBJ2-7; D remains ambiguous. CDR3 length equals 13 residues. V lost 6 bases to trimming and J lost 3 bases, with 12 bases between them. Germline CDR1 and CDR2: KGHSH and LQKENI. The CDR3 protein is CASSQQVDYEQYF. In DNA, the CDR3 is TGTGCCAGCTCCCAGCAGGTTGACTACGAGCAGTACTTC.

In nucleotides, the CDR3 is TGTGCCAGCAATTTTGGCACCTCCTACGAGCAGTACTTC. Residues: CASNFGTSYEQYF. The chain is built from TRBV7-9 and TRBJ2-7; no clear D. Trimming cost V 7 bases and J 0 bases, with 10 bases left between them. Germline CDR1 is SEHNR and CDR2 is FQNEAQ (reference sequence). The CDR3 covers 13 residues. Full variable domain (remainder filled in from reference TRBV7-9 and TRBJ2-7): DTGVSQNPRHKITKRGQNVTFRCDPISEHNRLYWYRQTLGQGPEFLTYFQNEAQLEKSRLLSDRFSAERPKGSFSTLEIQRTEQGDSAMYLCASNFGTSYEQYFGPGTRLTVT.

The rearrangement links TRBV6-6 to TRBJ1-1; 10 nucleotides align to TRBD1. The CDR3 covers 13 residues. The germline V gene has CDR1 MNHNY and CDR2 SVGAGI (reference sequence). The J segment lost 5 bases and the V segment lost 7 bases, leaving 4 bases of the junction unmatched. This CDR3 is CASTGTGDTEAFF. The CDR3 DNA sequence: TGTGCCAGCACCGGGACAGGGGATACTGAAGCTTTCTTT.

The genes are TRBV7-9 and TRBJ1-3; D not certain. CDR1 and CDR2 (germline): SEHNR, FQNEAQ (reference sequence). The ends were cut back, 3 bases at V and 0 bases at J, with 9 bases in the middle. The CDR3 extends over 15 amino acids. The CDR3 protein is CASSFQAFSGNTIYF. Here the CDR3 DNA reads TGTGCCAGCAGCTTCCAGGCCTTCTCTGGAAACACCATATATTTT.